Described below is a single T cell receptor beta chain sequence and its context. Trimming cost V 5 bases and J 2 bases, with 7 bases left between them. The CDR3 is 13 residues long. The germline gives CDR1 LNHNV, CDR2 YYDKDF (reference sequence). Assay used: immunoSEQ multiplex PCR; TCRdb lists only in-frame clones, some missing. The sample has approximately 68,000 clones, roughly 84% seen once; the top ten hold approximately 2.1%. This record belongs to a study of OX40 agonist ivuxolimab in advanced cancers. Overall study context: Recorded diagnoses for dose-escalation patients were hepatocellular carcinoma, melanoma, renal cell or head and neck cancer.

Cycle 7 day 1, cycle 4 day 1, and baseline were the timepoints at which blood was sampled. The material was CD4+ or CD8+ T cells sorted from blood, obtained in a trial of the OX40 agonist ivuxolimab. The chain joins TRBV15 to TRBJ1-5; D not certain. The source of this sequence is an adult with an advanced solid tumor such as melanoma, head and neck, liver or kidney cancer. Written as DNA, the CDR3 is TGTGCCACCAGCCCTGGGGGCAATCAGCCCCAGCATTTT. Amino acid sequence: CATSPGGNQPQHF. The full variable domain, its missing parts supplied by reference TRBV15 and TRBJ1-5, is DAMVIQNPRYQVTQFGKPVTLSCSQTLNHNVMYWYQQKSSQAPKLLFHYYDKDFNNEADTPDNFQSRRPNTSFCFLDIRSPGLGDTAMYLCATSPGGNQPQHFGDGTRLSIL.